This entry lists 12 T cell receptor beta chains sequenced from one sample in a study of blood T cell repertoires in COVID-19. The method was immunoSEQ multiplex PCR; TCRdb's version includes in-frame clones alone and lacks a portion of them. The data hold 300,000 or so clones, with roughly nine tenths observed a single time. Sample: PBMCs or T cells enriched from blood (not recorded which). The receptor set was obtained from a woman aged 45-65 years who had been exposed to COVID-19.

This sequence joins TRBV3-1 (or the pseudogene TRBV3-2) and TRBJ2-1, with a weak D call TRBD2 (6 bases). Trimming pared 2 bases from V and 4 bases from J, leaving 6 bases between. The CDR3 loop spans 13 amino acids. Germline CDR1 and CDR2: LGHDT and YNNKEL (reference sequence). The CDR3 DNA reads TGTGCCAGCAGCCAAAGCGGGTACAATGAGCAGTTCTTC. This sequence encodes CASSQSGYNEQFF.

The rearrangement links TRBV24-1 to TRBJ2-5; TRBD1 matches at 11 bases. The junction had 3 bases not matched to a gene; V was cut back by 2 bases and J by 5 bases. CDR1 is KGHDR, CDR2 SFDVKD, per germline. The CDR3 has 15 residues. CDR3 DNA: TGTGCCACCAGTGATTCCGGGACAGGGGGGGAGACCCAGTACTTC. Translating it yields CATSDSGTGGETQYF.

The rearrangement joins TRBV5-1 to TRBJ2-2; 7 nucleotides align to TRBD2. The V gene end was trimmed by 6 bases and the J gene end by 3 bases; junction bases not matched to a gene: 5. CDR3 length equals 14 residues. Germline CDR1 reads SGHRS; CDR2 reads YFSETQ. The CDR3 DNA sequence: TGCGCCAGCACCCCTGGGAGGGACACCGGGGAGCTGTTTTTT. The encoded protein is CASTPGRDTGELFF.

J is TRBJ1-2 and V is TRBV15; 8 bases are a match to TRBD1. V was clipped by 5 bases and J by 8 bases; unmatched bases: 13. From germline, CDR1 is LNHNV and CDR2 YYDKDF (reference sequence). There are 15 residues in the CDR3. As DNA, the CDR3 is TGTGCCACCAGCTCGGGACAGGCGATAATAGGAGGCTACACCTTC. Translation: CATSSGQAIIGGYTF. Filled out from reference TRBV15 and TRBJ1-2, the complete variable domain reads DAMVIQNPRYQVTQFGKPVTLSCSQTLNHNVMYWYQQKSSQAPKLLFHYYDKDFNNEADTPDNFQSRRPNTSFCFLDIRSPGLGDTAMYLCATSSGQAIIGGYTFGSGTRLTVV.

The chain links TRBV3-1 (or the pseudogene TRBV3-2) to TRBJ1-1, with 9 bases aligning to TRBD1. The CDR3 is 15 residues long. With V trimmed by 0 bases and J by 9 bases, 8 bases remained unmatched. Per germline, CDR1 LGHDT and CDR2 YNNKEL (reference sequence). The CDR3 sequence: CASSQDVATGGQAFF. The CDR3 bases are TGTGCCAGCAGCCAAGATGTCGCGACAGGGGGACAAGCTTTCTTT.

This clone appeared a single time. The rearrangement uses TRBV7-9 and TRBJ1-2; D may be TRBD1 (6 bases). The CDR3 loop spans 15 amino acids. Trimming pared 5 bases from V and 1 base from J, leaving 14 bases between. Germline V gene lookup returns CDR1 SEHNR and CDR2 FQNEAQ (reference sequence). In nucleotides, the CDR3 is TGTGCCAGCAGCCCTACCGACAGGATTAACTATGGCTACACCTTC. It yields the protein CASSPTDRINYGYTF.

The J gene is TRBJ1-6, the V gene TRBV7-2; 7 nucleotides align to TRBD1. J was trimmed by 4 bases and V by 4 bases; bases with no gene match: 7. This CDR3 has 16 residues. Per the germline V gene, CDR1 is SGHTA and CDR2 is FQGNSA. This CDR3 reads CASSSSGQDYNSPLHF. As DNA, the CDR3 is TGTGCCAGCAGCTCCAGCGGACAGGATTATAATTCACCCCTCCACTTT.

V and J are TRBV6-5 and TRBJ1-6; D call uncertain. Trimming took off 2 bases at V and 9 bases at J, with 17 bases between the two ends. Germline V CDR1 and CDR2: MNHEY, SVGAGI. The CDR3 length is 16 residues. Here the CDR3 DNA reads TGTGCCAGCAGTTACGGGAGTGGTGGGCCCACTTCACCCCTCCACTTT. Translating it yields CASSYGSGGPTSPLHF.

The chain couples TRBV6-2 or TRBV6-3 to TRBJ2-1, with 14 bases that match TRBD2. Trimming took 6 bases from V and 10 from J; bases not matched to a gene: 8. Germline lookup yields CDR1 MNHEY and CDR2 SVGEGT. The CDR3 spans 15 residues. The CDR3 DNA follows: TGTGCCAGCAGCCGCGGACTAGCGGGGGGCCGCGAGCAGTTCTTC. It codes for CASSRGLAGGREQFF.

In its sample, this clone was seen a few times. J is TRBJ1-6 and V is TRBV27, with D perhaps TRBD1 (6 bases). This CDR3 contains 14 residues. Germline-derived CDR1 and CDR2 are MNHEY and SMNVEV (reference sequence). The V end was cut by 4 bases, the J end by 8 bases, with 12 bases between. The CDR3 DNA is TGTGCCAGCAGTTCCACAGGGAGGGATTCACCCCTCCACTTT. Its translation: CASSSTGRDSPLHF.

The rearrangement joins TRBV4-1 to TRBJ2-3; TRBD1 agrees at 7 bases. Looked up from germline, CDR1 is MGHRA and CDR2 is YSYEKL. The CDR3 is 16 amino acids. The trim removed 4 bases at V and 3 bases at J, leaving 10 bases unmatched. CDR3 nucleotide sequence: TGCGCCAGCAGCCTTACGGACAGGCCGGGGACAGATACGCAGTATTTT. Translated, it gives CASSLTDRPGTDTQYF.

The CDR3 sequence is CATRNGGSGDTEAFF. CDR3 DNA: TGTGCCACCCGAAACGGGGGGTCGGGCGACACTGAAGCTTTCTTT. The chain recombines TRBV2 with TRBJ1-1, with a weak D call TRBD1 (5 bases). V was cut by 10 bases and J by 3 bases, with 21 bases left in between. The germline V gene has CDR1 SNHLY and CDR2 FYNNEI. This CDR3 region has 15 residues.